A single TCR beta chain is shown here with its context. Its antigen is unidentified. The assay was immunoSEQ multiplex PCR, and TCRdb's table has in-frame clones only and misses some. Altogether about 100,000 clones are present, about 90% being singletons, with the ten largest covering more than 6.5%. The data were taken from a study of T cell responses to AZD1222 COVID-19 vaccine. At the level of the study: The analysis combined second doses at about 4 or about 12 weeks. Study-wide results and limits: A mostly white British donor set with more females was recruited, and clonal diversity was possibly underestimated. Baseline antibody screening turned up just six or seven seropositive AZD1222 recipients. The breadth and depth of Spike-specific TCRs increased once two AZD1222 doses had been given.

V lost 4 bases to trimming and J lost 2 bases, with 16 bases between them. Germline V gives CDR1 MNHNY, CDR2 SVGAGI (reference sequence). CDR3 size: 16 residues. Sequenced here: peripheral blood, sampled on day 0 of AZD1222 vaccination. The chain couples TRBV6-6 to TRBJ2-3; perhaps D is TRBD1 or TRBD2 (5 bases each). The sequence was collected from an adult in good health. CDR3 sequence: CASSFPRDGYTDTQYF. The DNA of the CDR3 is TGTGCCAGCAGTTTCCCCCGGGACGGCTACACAGATACGCAGTATTTT.